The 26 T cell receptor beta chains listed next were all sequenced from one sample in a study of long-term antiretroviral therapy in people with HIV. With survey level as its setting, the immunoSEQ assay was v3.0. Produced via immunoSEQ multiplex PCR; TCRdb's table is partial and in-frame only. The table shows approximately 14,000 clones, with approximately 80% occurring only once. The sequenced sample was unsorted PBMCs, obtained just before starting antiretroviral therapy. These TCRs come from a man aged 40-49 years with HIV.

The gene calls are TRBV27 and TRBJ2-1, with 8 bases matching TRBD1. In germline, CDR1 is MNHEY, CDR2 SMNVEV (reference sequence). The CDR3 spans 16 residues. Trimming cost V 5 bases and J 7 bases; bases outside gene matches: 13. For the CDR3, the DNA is TGTGCCAGCAGTCCACTCTCCGGGACAGGATCGAATGAGCAGTTCTTC. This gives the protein CASSPLSGTGSNEQFF.

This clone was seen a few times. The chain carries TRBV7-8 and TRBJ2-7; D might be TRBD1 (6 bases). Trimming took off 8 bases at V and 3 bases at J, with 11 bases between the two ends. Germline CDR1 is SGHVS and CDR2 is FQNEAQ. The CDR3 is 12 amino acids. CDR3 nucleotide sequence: TGTGCCAGCGGACCAGGGGTCTACGAGCAGTACTTC. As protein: CASGPGVYEQYF.

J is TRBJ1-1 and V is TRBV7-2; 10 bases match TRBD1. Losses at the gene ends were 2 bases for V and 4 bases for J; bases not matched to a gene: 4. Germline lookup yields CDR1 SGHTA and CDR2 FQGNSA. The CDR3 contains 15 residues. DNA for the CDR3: TGTGCCAGCAGCTTATCCCGGACAGGGGGCACTGAAGCTTTCTTT. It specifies CASSLSRTGGTEAFF.

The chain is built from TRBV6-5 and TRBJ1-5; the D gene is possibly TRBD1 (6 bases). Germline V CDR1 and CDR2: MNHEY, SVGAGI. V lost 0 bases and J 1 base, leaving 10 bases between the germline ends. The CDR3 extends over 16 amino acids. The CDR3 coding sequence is TGTGCCAGCAGTTACTCAGCGGGGGCCAGCAATCAGCCCCAGCATTTT. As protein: CASSYSAGASNQPQHF.

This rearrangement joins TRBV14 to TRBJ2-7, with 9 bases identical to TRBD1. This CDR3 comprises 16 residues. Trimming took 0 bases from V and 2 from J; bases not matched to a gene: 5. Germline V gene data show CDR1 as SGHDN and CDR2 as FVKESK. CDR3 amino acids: CASSQDRDRDPYEQYF. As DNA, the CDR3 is TGTGCCAGCAGCCAAGACCGGGACAGGGACCCCTACGAGCAGTACTTC.

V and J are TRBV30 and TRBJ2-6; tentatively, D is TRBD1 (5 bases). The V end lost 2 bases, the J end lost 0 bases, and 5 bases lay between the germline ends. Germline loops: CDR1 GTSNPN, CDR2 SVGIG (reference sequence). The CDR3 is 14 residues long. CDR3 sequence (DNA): TGTGCCTGGAGTAGGGGCTCTGGGGCCAACGTCCTGACTTTC. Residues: CAWSRGSGANVLTF.

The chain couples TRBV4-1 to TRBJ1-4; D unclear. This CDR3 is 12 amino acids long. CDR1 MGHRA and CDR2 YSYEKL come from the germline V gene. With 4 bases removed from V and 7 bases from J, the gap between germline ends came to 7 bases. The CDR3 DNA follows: TGCGCCAGCAGCCTCGACGCTGAAAAACTGTTTTTT. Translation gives CASSLDAEKLFF.

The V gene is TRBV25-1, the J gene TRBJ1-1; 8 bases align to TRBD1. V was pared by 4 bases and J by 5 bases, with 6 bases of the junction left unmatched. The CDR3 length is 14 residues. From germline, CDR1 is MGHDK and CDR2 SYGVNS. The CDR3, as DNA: TGTGCCAGCAGTGCTACAGGGGGTTGGACTGAAGCTTTCTTT. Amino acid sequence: CASSATGGWTEAFF. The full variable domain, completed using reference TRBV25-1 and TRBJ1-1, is EADIYQTPRYLVIGTGKKITLECSQTMGHDKMYWYQQDPGMELHLIHYSYGVNSTEKGDLSSESTVSRIRTEHFPLTLESARPSHTSQYLCASSATGGWTEAFFGQGTRLTVV.

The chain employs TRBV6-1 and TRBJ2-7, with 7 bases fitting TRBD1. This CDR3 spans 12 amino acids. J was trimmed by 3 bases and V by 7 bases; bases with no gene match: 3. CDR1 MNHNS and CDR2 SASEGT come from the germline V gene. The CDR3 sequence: CASNYRGYEQYF. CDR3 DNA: TGTGCCAGCAATTACAGGGGCTACGAGCAGTACTTC.

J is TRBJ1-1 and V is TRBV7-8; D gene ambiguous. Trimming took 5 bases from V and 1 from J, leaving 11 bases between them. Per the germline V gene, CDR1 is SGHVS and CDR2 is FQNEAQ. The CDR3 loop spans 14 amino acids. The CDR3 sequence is CASSQPGRNTEAFF. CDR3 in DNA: TGTGCCAGCAGCCAGCCGGGCAGGAACACTGAAGCTTTCTTT.

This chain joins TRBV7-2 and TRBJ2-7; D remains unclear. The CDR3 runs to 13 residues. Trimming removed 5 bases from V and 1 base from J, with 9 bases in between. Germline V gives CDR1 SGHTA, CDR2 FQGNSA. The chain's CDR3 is CASSPRNSYEQYF. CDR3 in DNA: TGTGCCAGCAGCCCCAGAAATTCCTACGAGCAGTACTTC.

CDR3 DNA sequence: TGTGCCAGCAGTGGCGGGACAGCGAGCACAGATACGCAGTATTTT. Protein sequence: CASSGGTASTDTQYF. The chain has TRBV2 and TRBJ2-3; perhaps TRBD1 as D (7 bases). Trimming left V 4 bases short and J 0 bases short, with 11 bases between. Germline-derived CDR1 and CDR2 are SNHLY and FYNNEI. The length of the CDR3 is 15 residues.

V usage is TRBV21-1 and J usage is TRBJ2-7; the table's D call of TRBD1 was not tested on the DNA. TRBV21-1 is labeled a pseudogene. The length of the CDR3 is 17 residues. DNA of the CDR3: TGTGCCAGCAGCGGAAAAGCGGGGGACAGGGGCTCCTACGAGCAGTACTTC. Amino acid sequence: CASSGKAGDRGSYEQYF.

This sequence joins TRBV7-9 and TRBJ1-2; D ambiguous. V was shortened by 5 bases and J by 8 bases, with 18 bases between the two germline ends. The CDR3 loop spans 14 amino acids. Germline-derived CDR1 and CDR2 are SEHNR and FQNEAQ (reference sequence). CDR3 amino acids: CASSPPESREGYTF. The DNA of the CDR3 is TGTGCCAGCAGCCCCCCGGAATCGAGGGAAGGCTACACCTTC.

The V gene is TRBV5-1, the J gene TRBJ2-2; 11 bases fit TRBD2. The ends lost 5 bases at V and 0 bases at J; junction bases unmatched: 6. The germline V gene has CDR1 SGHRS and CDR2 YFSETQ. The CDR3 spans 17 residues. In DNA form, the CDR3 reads TGCGCCAGCAGGGAAATAGCGGGAGGGCCGAACACCGGGGAGCTGTTTTTT. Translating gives CASREIAGGPNTGELFF.

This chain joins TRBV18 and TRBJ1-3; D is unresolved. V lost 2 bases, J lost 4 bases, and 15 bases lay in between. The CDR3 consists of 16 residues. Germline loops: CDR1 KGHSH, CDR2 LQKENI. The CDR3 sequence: CASSPTHSPIGNTIYF. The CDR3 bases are TGTGCCAGCTCACCAACCCATAGCCCCATAGGAAACACCATATATTTT.

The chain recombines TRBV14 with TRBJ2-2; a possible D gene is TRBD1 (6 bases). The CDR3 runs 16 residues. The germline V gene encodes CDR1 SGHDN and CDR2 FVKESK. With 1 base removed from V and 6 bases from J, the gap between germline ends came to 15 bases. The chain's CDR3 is CASSQGGPGAAGELFF. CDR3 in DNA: TGTGCCAGCAGCCAAGGTGGGCCAGGGGCGGCCGGGGAGCTGTTTTTT.

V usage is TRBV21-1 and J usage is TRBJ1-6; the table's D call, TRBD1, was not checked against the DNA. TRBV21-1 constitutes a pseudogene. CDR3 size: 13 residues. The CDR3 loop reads CASSGRLNSPLHF. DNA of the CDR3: TGTGCCAGCAGTGGCAGGCTTAATTCACCCCTCCACTTT.

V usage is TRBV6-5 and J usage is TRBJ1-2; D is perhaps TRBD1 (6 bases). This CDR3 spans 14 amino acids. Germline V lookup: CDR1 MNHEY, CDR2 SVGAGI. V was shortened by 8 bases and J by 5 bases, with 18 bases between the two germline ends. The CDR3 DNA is TGTGCCAGCTGTGGGGGCGACAGCGGATATGGCTACACCTTC. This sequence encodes CASCGGDSGYGYTF.

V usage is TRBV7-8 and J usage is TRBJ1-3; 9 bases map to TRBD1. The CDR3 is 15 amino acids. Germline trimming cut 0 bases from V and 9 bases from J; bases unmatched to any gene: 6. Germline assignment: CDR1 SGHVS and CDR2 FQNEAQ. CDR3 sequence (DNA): TGTGCCAGCAGCTTAGCGCCCGGGACAGGGCGCACCATATATTTT. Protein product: CASSLAPGTGRTIYF.

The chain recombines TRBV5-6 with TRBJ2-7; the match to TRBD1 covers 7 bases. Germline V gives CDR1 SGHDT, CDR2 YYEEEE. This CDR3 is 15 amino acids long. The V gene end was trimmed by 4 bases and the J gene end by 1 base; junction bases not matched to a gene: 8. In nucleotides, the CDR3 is TGTGCCAGCAGCGGCGAGGCAGGGGGTTCCTACGAGCAGTACTTC. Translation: CASSGEAGGSYEQYF.

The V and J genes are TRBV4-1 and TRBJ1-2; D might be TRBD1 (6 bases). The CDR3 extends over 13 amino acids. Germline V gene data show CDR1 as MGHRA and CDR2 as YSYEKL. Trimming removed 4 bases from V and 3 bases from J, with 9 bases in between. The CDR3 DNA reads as TGCGCCAGCAGCCCACAGGGTTACTATGGCTACACCTTC. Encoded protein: CASSPQGYYGYTF.

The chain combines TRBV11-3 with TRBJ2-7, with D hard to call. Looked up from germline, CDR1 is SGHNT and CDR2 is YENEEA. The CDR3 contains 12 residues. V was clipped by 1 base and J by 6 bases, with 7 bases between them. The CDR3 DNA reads TGTGCCAGCAGCTTAGTTGGGCGCGAGCAGTACTTC. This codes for CASSLVGREQYF.

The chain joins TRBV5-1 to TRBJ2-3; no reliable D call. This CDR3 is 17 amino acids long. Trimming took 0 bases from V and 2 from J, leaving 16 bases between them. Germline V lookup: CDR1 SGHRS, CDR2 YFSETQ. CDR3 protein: CASSLVLDGLNTDTQYF. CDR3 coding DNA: TGCGCCAGCAGCTTGGTGCTGGACGGCCTGAACACAGATACGCAGTATTTT.

The chain's CDR3 is CASSPNPGKVETQYF. As DNA, the CDR3 is TGTGCCAGCAGCCCCAACCCCGGAAAGGTGGAGACCCAGTACTTC. V gene TRBV7-9 combines with J gene TRBJ2-5; D is uncertain. The CDR3 sequence is 15 residues long. Trimming took 5 bases from V and 5 from J, leaving 18 bases between them. Germline V lookup: CDR1 SEHNR, CDR2 FQNEAQ (reference sequence).

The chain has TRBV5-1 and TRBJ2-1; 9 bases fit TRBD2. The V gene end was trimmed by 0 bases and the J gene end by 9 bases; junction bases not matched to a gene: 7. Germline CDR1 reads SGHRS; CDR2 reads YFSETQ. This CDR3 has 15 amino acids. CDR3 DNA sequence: TGCGCCAGCAGCTTGGCCTCTAGCGGGATGGGTGAGCAGTTCTTC. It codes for CASSLASSGMGEQFF.